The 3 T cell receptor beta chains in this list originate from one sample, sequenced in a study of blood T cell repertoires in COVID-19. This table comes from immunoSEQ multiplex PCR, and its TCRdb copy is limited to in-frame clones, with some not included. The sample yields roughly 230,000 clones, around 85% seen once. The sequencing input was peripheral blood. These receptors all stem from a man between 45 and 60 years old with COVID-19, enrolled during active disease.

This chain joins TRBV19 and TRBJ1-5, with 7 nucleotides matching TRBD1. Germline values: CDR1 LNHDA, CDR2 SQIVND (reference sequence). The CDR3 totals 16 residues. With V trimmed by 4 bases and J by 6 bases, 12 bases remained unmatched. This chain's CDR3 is CASSRDDRAGGQPQHF. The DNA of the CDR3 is TGTGCCAGTAGTAGAGACGACAGGGCGGGGGGTCAGCCCCAGCATTTT. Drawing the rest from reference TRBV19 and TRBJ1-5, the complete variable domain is DGGITQSPKYLFRKEGQNVTLSCEQNLNHDAMYWYRQDPGQGLRLIYYSQIVNDFQKGDIAEGYSVSREKKESFPLTVTSAQKNPTAFYLCASSRDDRAGGQPQHFGDGTRLSIL.

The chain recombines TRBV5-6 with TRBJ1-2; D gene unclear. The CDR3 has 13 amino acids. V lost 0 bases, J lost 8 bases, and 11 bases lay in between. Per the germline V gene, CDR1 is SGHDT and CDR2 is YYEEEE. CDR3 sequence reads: CASSLASPLGYTF. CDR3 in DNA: TGTGCCAGCAGCTTGGCCAGTCCCCTCGGCTACACCTTC.

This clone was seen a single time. CDR3 sequence reads: CASNRQAVISPQHF. The CDR3 nucleotides are TGTGCCAGTAACCGACAGGCGGTCATCAGCCCCCAGCATTTT. The chain uses TRBV19 and TRBJ1-5; tentative D call: TRBD1 (6 bases). Trimming left V 7 bases short and J 10 bases short, with 20 bases between. The CDR3 consists of 14 residues. CDR1 LNHDA and CDR2 SQIVND come from the germline V gene (reference sequence).